This passage covers 21 T cell receptor beta chains from one sample sequenced in a study of tumor-infiltrating lymphocytes in primary liver carcinoma (dated by TCRdb to about 2017). The sequencing machine was an Illumina HiSeq 2500. A constant-region primer and ProtoScript II reverse transcriptase were used to reverse-transcribe TCRbeta-specific cDNA from roughly 0.55 ug total RNA. Construction of the TCRbeta libraries relied on three nested rounds of multiplex PCR, following a slightly modified ARM-PCR procedure. Each of the first two PCR rounds ran for around 11 cycles and used multiplex TRBV1-TRBV30 forward primers together with a Cbeta reverse primer. The public reads were run again by TCRdb, first through fastp at Q25 and then through MiXCR, and only productive beta chains were kept. Every CDR3 protein is listed once, alongside the most common genes and DNA of its rows. The sample table shows roughly 20,000 distinct CDR3 sequences, and almost 80% are seen once. The top ten hold about 40% of the sample.

Total RNA and DNA were co-extracted from 20-30 mg of bulk tissue with the AllPrep DNA/RNA mini kit, without cell sorting. The sequenced sample was liver tumor tissue from sampling region 4. Sample cell subset or site, as interpreted from the label and publication: tumor region T4, right-lateral pole. The receptors shown here come from a woman in her 30s with primary liver carcinoma and hepatitis B virus infection.

In its sample, this clonotype was seen once. At one end the junction does not follow the germline gene, possibly because of a read error. This chain joins TRBV28 and TRBJ1-6; D is possibly TRBD1 (5 bases). The CDR3 is 14 residues long. Germline CDR1 reads MDHEN; CDR2 reads SYDVKM. The CDR3 coding sequence is TGTGCCAGCAGTGGACAAACCGGAGCTTCACCCCTCCACTTC. Its translation: CASSGQTGASPLHF.

This clonotype was detected once. The junction and the germline gene differ at one end; a read error may be behind it. The V and J genes are TRBV11-2 and TRBJ1-2, with TRBD1 as a possible D gene (6 bases). This CDR3 is built from 15 residues. Germline CDR1 is SGHAT and CDR2 is FQNNGV. CDR3 in DNA: TGTGCCAGCAGCTTAGAGGGGGCCAGTGTCGGTGGCTATACCTTC. Translating gives CASSLEGASVGGYTF.

The table lists this clonotype with many counts. The chain combines TRBV28 with TRBJ1-4; tentative D call: TRBD1 (5 bases). This CDR3 has 15 residues. CDR1 and CDR2 (germline): MDHEN, SYDVKM. Between the trimmed V and J ends, which lost 4 bases and 5 bases, there was a span of 14 bases. This chain's CDR3 is CASSSSGWGNEKLFF. The DNA for the CDR3 is TGTGCCAGCAGTTCCTCAGGGTGGGGGAATGAAAAACTGTTTTTT. Supplemented by reference TRBV28 and TRBJ1-4, the full variable domain reads DVKVTQSSRYLVKRTGEKVFLECVQDMDHENMFWYRQDPGLGLRLIYFSYDVKMKEKGDIPEGYSVSREKKERFSLILESASTNQTSMYLCASSSSGWGNEKLFFGSGTQLSVL.

A word on this clonotype: Likely a read error: the CDR3 ends without its conserved phenylalanine or tryptophan. The chain is built from TRBV4-1 and TRBJ1-2; perhaps TRBD1 as D (5 bases). The CDR3 length is 14 residues. Germline CDR1 is MGHRA and CDR2 is YSYEKL. The CDR3 sequence is CARSQDGRGCGYTS. As DNA, the CDR3 is TGCGCCAGGAGCCAAGACGGACGGGGGTGTGGCTACACCTCC.

About this clonotype itself: Its ends do not fully match the called genes, so a read error is possible. The chain links TRBV6-1 to TRBJ1-2, with D unresolved. This CDR3 is 18 amino acids long. The germline CDR1 and CDR2 sequences are MNHNS and SASEGT. DNA for the CDR3: TGTGCCAACAGTGAACGGTTCCTTGTCCTTAGATCTAACTATGGCTACATCTTC. It encodes CANSERFLVLRSNYGYIF.

Turning to this clonotype: One end of the junction varies from germline; a read error may be responsible. The chain recombines TRBV28 with TRBJ2-3; D might be TRBD1 (5 bases). In germline, CDR1 is MDHEN, CDR2 SYDVKM. The CDR3 extends over 17 amino acids. DNA of the CDR3: TGTGCCAGCAGTTTAGACAGTATGAGGTGGGGCACAGATACGCACTATTTC. This translates into CASSLDSMRWGTDTHYF.

Points on this clonotype: This clone may be a read error of a much larger clone one base away. This chain connects TRBV10-3 to TRBJ2-1; D not certain. V was pared by 4 bases and J by 5 bases, with 18 bases between. The CDR3 is made up of 16 amino acids. Per the germline V gene, CDR1 is ENHRY and CDR2 is SYGVKD. The CDR3 DNA reads as TGTGCCATCAGTGCTTCGATGGCGCGAAGAAACAATGAGCAGTTCTTC. Amino acid sequence: CAISASMARRNNEQFF.

A word on this clonotype: At one end the junction does not follow the germline gene, possibly because of a read error. The rearrangement uses TRBV4-1 and TRBJ2-1, with unresolved D. Germline lookup yields CDR1 MGHRA and CDR2 YSYEKL. The CDR3 has 14 amino acids. In DNA form, the CDR3 reads TGCGTCAGCAGCCGGCTTGTCGTAATTCATGAGCAGTTCTTC. Protein sequence: CVSSRLVVIHEQFF.

Remarks on this clonotype: Since no conserved phenylalanine or tryptophan closes the CDR3, a read error is the likely cause. V and J are TRBV7-9 and TRBJ2-1, with D tentatively TRBD2 (5 bases). The V and J ends lost 1 base and 0 bases respectively, with 13 bases between them. The CDR3 totals 17 residues. Germline CDR1 SEHNR, CDR2 FQNEAQ (reference sequence). CDR3 DNA sequence: TGTGCCAGCAGCTTAGTTTTTGGCGGGTGCTCCTACAATGAGCAGTTCTTA. Its protein is CASSLVFGGCSYNEQFL.

Remarks on this clonotype: An end of the junction differs from the germline gene, which may be a read error. The J gene is TRBJ2-1, the V gene TRBV10-3; D is ambiguous. The CDR3 extends over 14 amino acids. Per the germline V gene, CDR1 is ENHRY and CDR2 is SYGVKD. The CDR3 DNA sequence: TGTGCCATCAGTCCCGCGTCGACCCCGGATGAGCAATTCTTC. Encoded protein: CAISPASTPDEQFF.

About this clonotype itself: No conserved phenylalanine or tryptophan is present at the end of the CDR3, so a read error is the likely explanation. The V and J genes are TRBV4-1 and TRBJ2-3; D gene ambiguous. Germline assignment: CDR1 MGHRA and CDR2 YSYEKL. This CDR3 comprises 14 residues. V lost 1 base to trimming and J lost 6 bases, with 11 bases between them. Written as DNA, the CDR3 is TGCGCCAGCAGCCAAGGAGTACATGGGGATACGCAGTATATT. This gives the protein CASSQGVHGDTQYI.

About this clonotype itself: The junction shows a germline mismatch at one end, possibly a read error. The J gene is TRBJ2-2, the V gene TRBV6-5; D is perhaps TRBD1 (6 bases). This CDR3 comprises 15 residues. The germline V gene encodes CDR1 MNHEY and CDR2 SVGAGI. CDR3 DNA sequence: TGTGCCAGCAGTCCGCGGACAGAGTTCATCGGGGACCTGTTTTTT. Translating gives CASSPRTEFIGDLFF.

Concerning this clonotype itself: The conserved phenylalanine or tryptophan normally closing the CDR3 is absent here, so this likely arose from a read error. The DNA is omitted, as the CDR3 cannot be located on it reliably, and the CDR3 follows TCRdb's listing. V gene TRBV4-2 combines with J gene TRBJ2-7; the table gives TRBD1 as D, unverified against the DNA. CDR1 and CDR2 from the germline V gene are LGHNA and YNFKEQ. The CDR3 is 18 residues long, counting both termini. CDR3 loop: CASSQEHLGQGGSREHYI.

As concerns this clonotype: The junction differs from germline at one of its ends, possibly a read error. The V call is TRBV6-5, the J call TRBJ2-2; TRBD1 might be the D (5 bases). Germline V CDR1 and CDR2: MNHEY, SVGAGI. The CDR3 contains 15 residues. The CDR3 region has the DNA TGTGCAAGCAGTCCGCAGTCAGGGTTCACCGGGGAGCTGTTTTTT. This gives the protein CASSPQSGFTGELFF.

To note about this clonotype: One end of the junction does not line up with germline, which may come from a read error. The chain employs TRBV11-2 and TRBJ2-7, with D uncertain. Germline V lookup: CDR1 SGHAT, CDR2 FQNNGV. CDR3 length equals 14 residues. CDR3 bases: TGTCCCAGCAGCTTAGATATGTTCGGTTACGAGCAGTACTTC. It translates to CPSSLDMFGYEQYF.

V and J are TRBV7-2 and TRBJ2-7; 8 bases are shared with TRBD1. The CDR3 runs 13 residues. Trimming removed 3 bases from V and 3 bases from J; junction bases left unmatched: 1. Germline values: CDR1 SGHTA, CDR2 FQGNSA. The CDR3, as DNA: TGTGCCAGCAGCTTTGGACAGGGCTACGAGCAGTACTTC. It codes for CASSFGQGYEQYF.

This clonotype was found once. The genes are TRBV28 and TRBJ1-6; D possibly corresponds to TRBD1 (5 bases). This CDR3 region has 14 residues. CDR1 and CDR2 (germline): MDHEN, SYDVKM. Trimming shortened V by 6 bases and J by 9 bases, and 15 bases separated the two germline ends. CDR3 sequence: CASRGQSGASPLHF. DNA for the CDR3: TGTGCCAGCAGAGGACAATCCGGGGCTTCACCCCTCCACTTT.

As regards this clonotype: No conserved phenylalanine or tryptophan ends this CDR3, so it is likely a read error. CDR3 DNA: TGCGCCAGCAGCCAAGCTGTGACAGGGAGTCACATTAGCTACGAGCAGTACATC. It is translated as CASSQAVTGSHISYEQYI. The genes are TRBV4-3 and TRBJ2-7, with 7 bases identical to TRBD1. The ends lost 1 base at V and 3 bases at J; junction bases unmatched: 15. Germline CDR1 LGHNA, CDR2 YSLEER. The CDR3 extends over 18 amino acids.

In regard to this clonotype: Mismatch with germline at one junction end may stem from a read error. The V gene is TRBV4-3, the J gene TRBJ2-1; D not certain. The CDR3 has 16 residues. CDR1 is LGHNA and CDR2 is YSLEER in the germline V gene. Here the CDR3 reads CASSQEAGSSYNEHFF. DNA for the CDR3: TGCGCCAGCAGCCAAGAAGCTGGAAGCTCCTACAATGAGCATTTCTTC.

The rearrangement joins TRBV12-3 or TRBV12-4 to TRBJ2-5; possibly TRBD2 for D (6 bases). The CDR3 consists of 15 residues. V gave up 9 bases and J gave up 12 bases, with 29 bases separating them. The CDR3 reads CARSTYPGSEEAKYF. In DNA form, the CDR3 reads TGTGCCAGAAGCACCTACCCCGGGAGCGAAGAGGCAAAGTACTTC.

The V call is TRBV6-1, the J call TRBJ1-2; D ambiguous. CDR1 and CDR2 from the germline V gene are MNHNS and SASEGT. V lost 2 bases to trimming and J lost 1 base, with 20 bases between them. CDR3 size: 18 residues. The chain's CDR3 is CASSERFLILRLNYGYTF. The CDR3 nucleotides read TGTGCCAGCAGTGAACGGTTCCTGATCCTTAGACTTAACTATGGCTACACCTTC.